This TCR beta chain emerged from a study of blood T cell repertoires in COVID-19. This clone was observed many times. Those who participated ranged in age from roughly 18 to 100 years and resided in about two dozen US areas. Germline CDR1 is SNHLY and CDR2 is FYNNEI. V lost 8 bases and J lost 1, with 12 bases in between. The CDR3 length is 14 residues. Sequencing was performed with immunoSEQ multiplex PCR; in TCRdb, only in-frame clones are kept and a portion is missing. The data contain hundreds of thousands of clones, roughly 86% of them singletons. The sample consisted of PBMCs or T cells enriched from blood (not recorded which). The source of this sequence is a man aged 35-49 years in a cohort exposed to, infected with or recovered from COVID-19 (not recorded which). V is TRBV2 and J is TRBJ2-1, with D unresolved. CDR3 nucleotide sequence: TGTGCCAGCGCGATCAACTTATCCTACAATGAGCAGTTCTTC. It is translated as CASAINLSYNEQFF.